What follows are 32 T cell receptor beta chains derived from one specimen sequenced in a study of regulatory T cells in long-lasting Graves disease. The time point is: newly diagnosed GD, antithyroid drugs for less than 3 months. RNA isolated from PBMCs was used to make the TCR library. Arm-PCR with iRepertoire HTBI primers amplified the CDR3 regions for these TCR beta libraries. TCRdb reprocessed the multiplex PCR reads via MiXCR and lists one record per CDR3 protein. The table has around 250,000 distinct CDR3 sequences, approximately 20% seen once. The same sample was also used in a study of T cells in Graves' hyperthyroidism and ophthalmopathy.

The sequences come from peripheral blood mononuclear cells (PBMCs), collected at new diagnosis, from a patient treated with antithyroid drugs. These receptors all come from a woman in her 30s with Graves disease.

In this sample, this clonotype turned up many times. The chain uses TRBV11-3 and TRBJ1-4; D is ambiguous. Trimming shortened V by 6 bases and J by 2 bases, and 16 bases separated the two germline ends. CDR1 and CDR2 from the germline V gene are SGHNT and YENEEA. This CDR3 comprises 16 residues. The CDR3 DNA follows: TGTGCCAGCAGAGGTGGGGAGGATTCGACTAATGAAAAACTGTTTTTT. This encodes CASRGGEDSTNEKLFF.

This clonotype was seen many times. V gene TRBV2 combines with J gene TRBJ1-5; D is unclear. CDR3 length: 11 residues. Germline V CDR1 and CDR2: SNHLY, FYNNEI. Trimming pared 6 bases from V and 5 bases from J, leaving 5 bases between. This CDR3 is CASRRDQPQHF. CDR3 bases: TGTGCCAGCAGACGTGATCAGCCCCAGCATTTT.

This clonotype has more than one count but fewer than ten. This CDR3 is CSARGLAGWYTDTQYF. The CDR3 nucleotides are TGCAGTGCTAGGGGACTAGCGGGGTGGTACACAGATACGCAGTATTTT. The chain is built from TRBV20-1 and TRBJ2-3, with TRBD2 matching over 13 bases. The trim removed 3 bases at V and 2 bases at J, leaving 5 bases unmatched. Looked up from germline, CDR1 is DFQATT and CDR2 is SNEGSKA (reference sequence). This CDR3 is built from 16 residues.

This clonotype was picked up many times. The chain is built from TRBV5-4 and TRBJ1-2; D unresolved. The length of the CDR3 is 15 residues. Trimming removed 1 base at V and 3 bases at J, with 13 bases between. Germline V gives CDR1 SGHNT, CDR2 YYREEE (reference sequence). CDR3 amino acids: CASSLLFGSDYGYTF. DNA of the CDR3: TGTGCCAGCAGCTTGCTATTCGGAAGCGACTATGGCTACACCTTC.

This clonotype appeared many times. J is TRBJ1-4 and V is TRBV5-1, with D possibly matching TRBD1 (5 bases). V lost 4 bases to trimming and J lost 6 bases, with 13 bases between them. Germline loops: CDR1 SGHRS, CDR2 YFSETQ. This CDR3 has 14 residues. CDR3 loop: CASSATVEDEKLFF. CDR3 DNA: TGCGCCAGCAGCGCGACAGTGGAGGATGAAAAACTGTTTTTT.

In this sample, this clonotype turned up a few times. V gene TRBV12-5 combines with J gene TRBJ1-6, with D unresolved. Germline CDR1 is LGHNT and CDR2 is FRNRAP. The ends were cut back, 2 bases at V and 10 bases at J, with 12 bases in the middle. The CDR3 covers 14 residues. CDR3 sequence (DNA): TGTGCTAGTGGTTTGTGGGCCCAAGGGTCACCCCTCCACTTT. It encodes CASGLWAQGSPLHF.

This clonotype has more than one count but fewer than ten. V gene TRBV6-1 combines with J gene TRBJ1-5, with D perhaps TRBD1 (5 bases). Germline V gives CDR1 MNHNS, CDR2 SASEGT. There are 14 residues in the CDR3. The ends were cut back, 5 bases at V and 7 bases at J, with 15 bases in the middle. The CDR3 sequence is CASSPLTGNQPQHF. DNA of the CDR3: TGTGCCAGCAGTCCCCTTACAGGTAACCAGCCCCAGCATTTT.

Ten or more counts support this clonotype. This sequence joins TRBV7-2 and TRBJ1-4; D is unresolved. This CDR3 is built from 14 residues. V was pared by 5 bases and J by 8 bases, with 15 bases between. CDR1 and CDR2 (germline): SGHTA, FQGNSA. The CDR3 here is CASSPGLGSEKLFF. In DNA form, the CDR3 reads TGTGCCAGCAGCCCGGGTTTGGGGAGCGAAAAACTGTTTTTT.

In this sample, this clonotype turned up many times. The V gene is TRBV7-2, the J gene TRBJ1-1, with 7 bases lining up with TRBD1. The V gene end was trimmed by 3 bases and the J gene end by 5 bases; junction bases not matched to a gene: 6. Germline V gene data show CDR1 as SGHTA and CDR2 as FQGNSA. This CDR3 has 14 residues. The CDR3 loop is CASSFQGGVTEAFF. The CDR3 nucleotides are TGTGCCAGCAGCTTTCAGGGGGGGGTGACTGAAGCTTTCTTT.

Ten or more counts support this clonotype. This chain uses TRBV20-1 with TRBJ1-2; no reliable D call. V was pared by 3 bases and J by 0 bases, with 8 bases between. Germline CDR1 is DFQATT and CDR2 is SNEGSKA (reference sequence). CDR3 length: 13 residues. CDR3 DNA sequence: TGCAGTGCTAGTGAAAACCCTAACTATGGCTACACCTTC. Amino acids: CSASENPNYGYTF.

This clonotype has a count of ten or more. The chain carries TRBV12-3 or TRBV12-4 and TRBJ2-2; weak D call: TRBD1 (5 bases). Trimming took 5 bases from V and 3 from J, leaving 7 bases between them. This CDR3 contains 13 residues. CDR3 loop: CASSQGDTGELFF. CDR3 sequence (DNA): TGTGCCAGCAGTCAAGGGGACACCGGGGAGCTGTTTTTT.

This clonotype was detected many times. The chain is built from TRBV20-1 and TRBJ2-7; 9 bases are shared with TRBD2. Germline-derived CDR1 and CDR2 are DFQATT and SNEGSKA (reference sequence). This CDR3 region has 12 residues. Trimming cost V 6 bases and J 7 bases; bases outside gene matches: 7. CDR3 DNA: TGCAGTGCCGGGACTAGCAATGATGAGCAGTACTTC. Its translation is CSAGTSNDEQYF.

A note on this clonotype: This probably arose from a read error, given a far larger clone one base away. The rearrangement uses TRBV7-3 and TRBJ2-5; D uncertain. Trimming took 11 bases from V and 2 from J, leaving 12 bases between them. The germline V gene has CDR1 SGHTA and CDR2 FQGTGA. The CDR3 contains 12 residues. In DNA, the CDR3 is TGTGCCGGCGTCGGTAGACAAGAGACCCAGTACTTC. Translated: CAGVGRQETQYF.

The table lists this clonotype with many counts. V is TRBV5-1 and J is TRBJ1-5; tentative D call: TRBD1 (5 bases). V was shortened by 4 bases and J by 4 bases, with 12 bases between the two germline ends. Germline values: CDR1 SGHRS, CDR2 YFSETQ. The CDR3 sequence is 14 residues long. CDR3 in amino acids: CASSPGPTNQPQHF. The CDR3 DNA sequence: TGCGCCAGCAGCCCGGGACCTACAAATCAGCCCCAGCATTTT.

About this clonotype itself: A far larger clone is off by one base, so a read error is likely. CDR3 DNA sequence: TGCGCCAGCAGCTTGGGGGCAGGGAACCCCTACGAGCAGTTCTTC. Protein sequence: CASSLGAGNPYEQFF. V gene TRBV5-1 combines with J gene TRBJ2-1; possible D gene TRBD1, 5 bases. This CDR3 region has 15 residues. Per germline, CDR1 SGHRS and CDR2 YFSETQ. V was trimmed by 0 bases and J by 10 bases, leaving 17 bases between them.

The gene calls are TRBV4-1 and TRBJ1-4; 8 bases map to TRBD1. CDR1 and CDR2 (germline): MGHRA, YSYEKL. CDR3 length: 14 residues. J was trimmed by 7 bases and V by 4 bases; bases with no gene match: 5. CDR3 coding DNA: TGCGCCAGCAGCCCGGACAGGGAGACTGAAAAACTGTTTTTT. Translated, it gives CASSPDRETEKLFF.

This clonotype was detected ten times or more. The genes are TRBV7-8 and TRBJ1-2, with D tentatively TRBD1 (5 bases). The germline CDR1 and CDR2 sequences are SGHVS and FQNEAQ. The CDR3 runs 13 residues. The V end lost 3 bases, the J end lost 4 bases, and 9 bases lay between the germline ends. CDR3 DNA sequence: TGTGCCAGCAGCTTCAGGGCTCCCTATGGCTACACCTTC. Protein sequence: CASSFRAPYGYTF.

The chain couples TRBV6-5 to TRBJ2-5; no reliable D call. There are 15 residues in the CDR3. Trimming took off 2 bases at V and 5 bases at J, with 15 bases between the two ends. The germline V gene encodes CDR1 MNHEY and CDR2 SVGAGI. CDR3 region: CASSYRKSQQETQYF. CDR3 coding DNA: TGTGCCAGCAGTTACAGGAAAAGCCAGCAGGAGACCCAGTACTTC.

The J gene is TRBJ2-3, the V gene TRBV9; the match to TRBD2 covers 11 bases. The germline CDR1 and CDR2 sequences are SGDLS and YYNGEE. The CDR3 runs 15 residues. V dropped 1 base and J dropped 5; count of bases not matched to a gene: 3. Here the CDR3 DNA reads TGTGCCAGCAGCGTAATTAGCGGGGGGGTAGATACGCAGTATTTT. This encodes CASSVISGGVDTQYF.

The rearrangement uses TRBV3-1 and TRBJ2-6, with no clear D. This CDR3 contains 15 residues. CDR1 is LGHDT and CDR2 is YNNKEL in the germline V gene (reference sequence). V shed 0 bases and J shed 2 bases, with 5 bases lying between them. The CDR3 loop reads CASSQERAGANVLTF. As DNA, the CDR3 is TGTGCCAGCAGCCAAGAACGGGCTGGGGCCAACGTCCTGACTTTC. The full variable domain, with the rest looked up from reference TRBV3-1 and TRBJ2-6, is DTAVSQTPKYLVTQMGNDKSIKCEQNLGHDTMYWYKQDSKKFLKIMFSYNNKELIINETVPNRFSPKSPDKAHLNLHINSLELGDSAVYFCASSQERAGANVLTFGAGSRLTVL.

This clonotype was recorded many times. J is TRBJ1-4 and V is TRBV4-1; D is unclear. From germline, CDR1 is MGHRA and CDR2 YSYEKL. The V end was cut by 3 bases, the J end by 4 bases, with 18 bases between. CDR3 length equals 17 residues. In nucleotides, the CDR3 is TGCGCCAGCAGCCAGCAGAGAATGGTCCCCTTTAATGAAAAACTGTTTTTT. Its protein is CASSQQRMVPFNEKLFF.

This clonotype was recorded at least ten times. The genes are TRBV29-1 and TRBJ1-3; no reliable D call. V lost 2 bases to trimming and J lost 0 bases, with 8 bases between them. This CDR3 spans 14 amino acids. Germline CDR1 is SQVTM and CDR2 is ANQGSEA. CDR3: CSVERIHSGNTIYF. The CDR3 coding sequence is TGCAGCGTTGAAAGGATACACTCTGGAAACACCATATATTTT.

This clonotype came up once. The V gene is TRBV6-2 or TRBV6-3, the J gene TRBJ2-1; 13 nucleotides match TRBD2. Germline-derived CDR1 and CDR2 are MNHEY and SVGEGT. Trimming took 7 bases from V and 0 from J; bases not matched to a gene: 9. The CDR3 consists of 18 residues. The CDR3 loop is CASTIGTSGARSYNEQFF. The CDR3 bases are TGTGCCAGCACCATCGGGACTAGCGGGGCCCGCTCCTACAATGAGCAGTTCTTC.

This clonotype was seen more than once but under ten times. The V and J genes are TRBV11-3 and TRBJ2-1; D possibly corresponds to TRBD1 (5 bases). Trimming removed 5 bases from V and 8 bases from J, with 16 bases in between. The germline V gene encodes CDR1 SGHNT and CDR2 YENEEA. This CDR3 is built from 14 residues. This chain's CDR3 is CASSQQAGYHEQFF. CDR3 DNA: TGTGCCAGCAGCCAACAGGCTGGGTACCATGAGCAGTTCTTC.

This clonotype has a count of ten or more. CDR3 coding DNA: TGTGCCAGCAGCTTGGTTCCAGAGAACTATGGCTACACCTTC. Residues: CASSLVPENYGYTF. V and J are TRBV5-5 and TRBJ1-2; D not certain. The CDR3 is 14 residues long. The V end lost 0 bases, the J end lost 2 bases, and 8 bases lay between the germline ends. Germline V gene data show CDR1 as SGHKS and CDR2 as YYEKEE (reference sequence). Supplemented by reference TRBV5-5 and TRBJ1-2, the full variable domain reads DAGVTQSPTHLIKTRGQQVTLRCSPISGHKSVSWYQQVLGQGPQFIFQYYEKEERGRGNFPDRFSARQFPNYSSELNVNALLLGDSALYLCASSLVPENYGYTFGSGTRLTVV.

On this clonotype itself: A far larger clone lies a single base away; this is likely a read error. The J gene is TRBJ1-2, the V gene TRBV7-3; TRBD1 might be the D (5 bases). Germline CDR1 SGHTA, CDR2 FQGTGA. The CDR3 is 15 residues long. V lost 4 bases to trimming and J lost 8 bases, with 20 bases between them. CDR3 sequence reads: CASSSGGRRGSGYTF. CDR3 sequence (DNA): TGTGCCAGCAGCTCTGGGGGAAGACGAGGATCAGGCTACACCTTC.

Ten or more counts support this clonotype. The chain employs TRBV27 and TRBJ2-3, with D tentatively TRBD2 (7 bases). The length of the CDR3 is 14 residues. Germline V gene sequence: CDR1 MNHEY, CDR2 SMNVEV (reference sequence). V lost 4 bases and J 4 bases, leaving 12 bases between the germline ends. Here the CDR3 reads CASSWGGRADTQYF. The CDR3 DNA sequence: TGTGCCAGCAGTTGGGGGGGGCGGGCAGATACGCAGTATTTT.

There are many counts of this clonotype. DNA for the CDR3: TGTGCCACCAGTGATTTTCGGGCCACCGGTCCTGAAGCTTTCTTT. Protein: CATSDFRATGPEAFF. The chain uses TRBV24-1 and TRBJ1-1, with D uncertain. Trimming took 1 base from V and 6 from J, leaving 14 bases between them. CDR1 and CDR2 (germline): KGHDR, SFDVKD. This CDR3 has 15 amino acids.

This clonotype was seen many times. J is TRBJ2-6 and V is TRBV27; tentative D call: TRBD1 (7 bases). Germline CDR1 MNHEY, CDR2 SMNVEV (reference sequence). This CDR3 region has 16 residues. V lost 11 bases and J lost 0, with 17 bases in between. Here the CDR3 reads CAAGGTGTSGANVLTF. Here the CDR3 DNA reads TGTGCCGCAGGGGGGACGGGAACCTCTGGGGCCAACGTCCTGACTTTC. The full variable domain, completed using reference TRBV27 and TRBJ2-6, is EAQVTQNPRYLITVTGKKLTVTCSQNMNHEYMSWYRQDPGLGLRQIYYSMNVEVTDKGDVPEGYKVSRKEKRNFPLILESPSPNQTSLYFCAAGGTGTSGANVLTFGAGSRLTVL.

This clonotype has a count of ten or more. The chain couples TRBV7-2 to TRBJ1-5; 7 nucleotides match TRBD1. V shed 4 bases and J 7 bases; nucleotides not matched to a gene: 7. This CDR3 is built from 14 residues. In germline, CDR1 is SGHTA, CDR2 FQGNSA. The CDR3 is CASSSQGDGQPQHF. The CDR3, as DNA: TGTGCCAGCAGCTCGCAGGGGGATGGGCAGCCCCAGCATTTT.

The V and J genes are TRBV4-2 and TRBJ2-1; TRBD2 matches 12 bases. The CDR3 runs 15 residues. Unmatched junction bases numbered 3, after V lost 4 bases and J lost 5 bases. Germline lookup yields CDR1 LGHNA and CDR2 YNFKEQ. Here the CDR3 reads CASSPRTSGNNEQFF. The CDR3 DNA reads TGTGCCAGCAGCCCCCGGACTAGCGGGAACAATGAGCAGTTCTTC.

This clonotype was observed at least ten times. The chain combines TRBV18 with TRBJ1-2; D is perhaps TRBD1 (6 bases). Germline CDR1 is KGHSH and CDR2 is LQKENI. V lost 6 bases to trimming and J lost 3 bases, with 11 bases between them. CDR3 size: 13 residues. CDR3 loop: CASSQEGDYGYTF. The CDR3 DNA reads as TGTGCCAGCTCCCAGGAGGGGGACTATGGCTACACCTTC. The entire variable domain, with the rest obtained from reference TRBV18 and TRBJ1-2, is as follows: NAGVMQNPRHLVRRRGQEARLRCSPMKGHSHVYWYRQLPEEGLKFMVYLQKENIIDESGMPKERFSAEFPKEGPSILRIQQVVRGDSAAYFCASSQEGDYGYTFGSGTRLTVV.